The table lists the clone carrying this T cell receptor (beta chain) with a few counts. One entry per CDR3 protein, called by TCRdb with MiXCR from the 5' RACE reads. The table has around 550,000 distinct CDR3 sequences, 15% to 20% seen once. This sample is drawn from a study of T cells after yellow fever vaccination. As for the study in general: It was SMART-Seq v4 Ultra Low Input that prepared the fractions with low cell numbers.

The source is a man aged 25 to 40 who received the YFV17D yellow fever vaccine. The sample was PBMCs, taken 15 days after the yellow fever booster vaccination.

The CDR3 DNA reads as TGCAGCGTCCCAAAGGGGGGACCTGGAGACGAGCAGTACTTC. It encodes CSVPKGGPGDEQYF. The V and J genes are TRBV29-1 and TRBJ2-7; either TRBD1 or TRBD2 may fit D (6 bases each). Germline V gives CDR1 SQVTM, CDR2 ANQGSEA. The CDR3 has 14 amino acids. Trimming took 6 bases from V and 5 from J, leaving 20 bases between them.